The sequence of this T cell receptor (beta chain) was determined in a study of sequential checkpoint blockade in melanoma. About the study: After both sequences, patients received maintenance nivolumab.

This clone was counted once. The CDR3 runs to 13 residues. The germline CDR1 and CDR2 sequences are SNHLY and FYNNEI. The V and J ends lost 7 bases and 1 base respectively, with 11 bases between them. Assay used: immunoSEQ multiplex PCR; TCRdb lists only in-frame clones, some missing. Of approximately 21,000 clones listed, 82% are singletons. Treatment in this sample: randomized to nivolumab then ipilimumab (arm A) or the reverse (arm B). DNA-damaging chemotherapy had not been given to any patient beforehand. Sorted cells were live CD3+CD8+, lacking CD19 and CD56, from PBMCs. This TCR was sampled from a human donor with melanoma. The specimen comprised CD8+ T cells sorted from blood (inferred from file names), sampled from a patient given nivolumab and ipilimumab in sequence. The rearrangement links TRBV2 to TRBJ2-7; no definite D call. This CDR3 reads CASTPLPSYEQYF. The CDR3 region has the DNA TGTGCCAGCACCCCCCTACCTTCCTACGAGCAGTACTTC.